The next 14 T cell receptor beta chains were all read from a single sample in a study of blood T cell repertoires in COVID-19. Sequencing used immunoSEQ multiplex PCR; TCRdb keeps in-frame clones, though not all of them. The sample consists of about 270,000 clones, roughly 93% of them appearing once. Sequenced sample: PBMCs or T cells enriched from blood (not recorded which). The receptor source for this set is a woman between 40 and 50 years old with acute COVID-19.

With respect to this clone: Other DNA sequences in this sample translate to the same CDR3. The V gene is TRBV18, the J gene TRBJ2-3; D remains ambiguous. The CDR3 length is 12 residues. V shed 3 bases and J shed 2 bases, with 3 bases lying between them. Germline CDR1 and CDR2: KGHSH and LQKENI. The CDR3 nucleotides read TGTGCCAGCTCACCCTACACAGATACGCAGTATTTT. This codes for CASSPYTDTQYF. The full variable domain, with the rest looked up from reference TRBV18 and TRBJ2-3, is NAGVMQNPRHLVRRRGQEARLRCSPMKGHSHVYWYRQLPEEGLKFMVYLQKENIIDESGMPKERFSAEFPKEGPSILRIQQVVRGDSAAYFCASSPYTDTQYFGPGTRLTVL.

This chain links TRBV19 with TRBJ1-4, with a possible D match to TRBD1 (5 bases). V was clipped by 11 bases and J by 8 bases, with 12 bases between them. This CDR3 region has 11 residues. Germline V gene data show CDR1 as LNHDA and CDR2 as SQIVND (reference sequence). The CDR3 loop reads CAGGGGEKLFF. The CDR3 DNA follows: TGTGCCGGTGGGGGGGGAGAAAAACTGTTTTTT.

This rearrangement joins TRBV6-2 or TRBV6-3 to TRBJ1-6; TRBD1 agrees at 7 bases. Per germline, CDR1 MNHEY and CDR2 SVGEGT. Unmatched junction bases numbered 5, after V lost 2 bases and J lost 4 bases. The CDR3 has 16 residues. In DNA form, the CDR3 reads TGTGCCAGCAGTTACGGACAGGCTGCGTATAATTCACCCCTCCACTTT. It specifies CASSYGQAAYNSPLHF.

The chain couples TRBV5-4 to TRBJ1-3, with D perhaps matching TRBD1 (6 bases). Trimming pared 4 bases from V and 0 bases from J, leaving 8 bases between. The CDR3 contains 14 residues. In germline, CDR1 is SGHNT, CDR2 YYREEE (reference sequence). The CDR3 spells CASSRDTSGNTIYF. The DNA for the CDR3 is TGTGCCAGCAGCAGGGACACCTCTGGAAACACCATATATTTT. The whole variable domain, remainder taken from reference TRBV5-4 and TRBJ1-3, is ETGVTQSPTHLIKTRGQQVTLRCSSQSGHNTVSWYQQALGQGPQFIFQYYREEENGRGNFPPRFSGLQFPNYSSELNVNALELDDSALYLCASSRDTSGNTIYFGEGSWLTVV.

The table lists this clone with a few counts. The chain combines TRBV30 with TRBJ1-1, with 10 bases identical to TRBD1. V lost 3 bases and J lost 10; bases outside the gene matches: 8. The CDR3 has 13 residues. Per germline, CDR1 GTSNPN and CDR2 SVGIG (reference sequence). CDR3 loop: CAWRDRGYLGAFF. CDR3 bases: TGTGCCTGGAGGGACAGGGGGTACTTAGGAGCTTTCTTT.

This clone was recorded once. The chain carries TRBV6-5 and TRBJ1-6, with D perhaps TRBD1 (5 bases). Germline CDR1 MNHEY, CDR2 SVGAGI. V was shortened by 7 bases and J by 10 bases, with 17 bases between the two germline ends. The CDR3 is 14 amino acids. The CDR3 protein is CASKTGGGGSPLHF. CDR3 sequence (DNA): TGTGCCAGCAAAACGGGGGGAGGAGGATCACCCCTCCACTTT.

This clone was recorded only once. This chain connects TRBV10-3 to TRBJ1-2, with 11 bases fitting TRBD1. With 6 bases clipped from V and 5 bases from J, the junction kept 5 bases outside the gene matches. The germline CDR1 and CDR2 sequences are ENHRY and SYGVKD. This CDR3 contains 14 residues. The CDR3 spells CAIRVGQGAYGYTF. The CDR3 region has the DNA TGTGCCATCAGGGTTGGACAGGGGGCATATGGCTACACCTTC.

The chain joins TRBV28 to TRBJ2-5; no clear D. Germline CDR1 and CDR2: MDHEN and SYDVKM. The CDR3 totals 14 residues. Trimming cost V 3 bases and J 1 base, with 9 bases left between them. The CDR3 DNA sequence: TGTGCCAGCAGTTTGGCCCTCCCCCAAGAGACCCAGTACTTC. It yields the protein CASSLALPQETQYF.

This rearrangement joins TRBV7-9 to TRBJ2-1; perhaps TRBD1 as D (6 bases). Trimming cost V 3 bases and J 1 base, with 10 bases left between them. Per germline, CDR1 SEHNR and CDR2 FQNEAQ (reference sequence). This CDR3 has 15 residues. This CDR3 is CASSLGRGSYNEQFF. In nucleotides, the CDR3 is TGTGCCAGCAGCTTGGGTAGGGGGTCCTACAATGAGCAGTTCTTC.

CDR3: CASSPMDRGSGELFF. In DNA form, the CDR3 reads TGTGCCAGCTCACCGATGGACAGGGGGAGCGGGGAGCTGTTTTTT. The chain couples TRBV18 to TRBJ2-2, with TRBD1 matching over 10 bases. CDR1 is KGHSH, CDR2 LQKENI, per germline. The CDR3 is 15 residues long. The V gene end was trimmed by 3 bases and the J gene end by 7 bases; junction bases not matched to a gene: 5. Based on the CDR3 plus reference TRBV18 and TRBJ2-2, the full variable domain is NAGVMQNPRHLVRRRGQEARLRCSPMKGHSHVYWYRQLPEEGLKFMVYLQKENIIDESGMPKERFSAEFPKEGPSILRIQQVVRGDSAAYFCASSPMDRGSGELFFGEGSRLTVL.

This chain joins TRBV7-8 and TRBJ1-1; no reliable D call. Germline V gives CDR1 SGHVS, CDR2 FQNEAQ. The CDR3 loop spans 13 amino acids. V was clipped by 0 bases and J by 1 base, with 3 bases between them. CDR3 coding DNA: TGTGCCAGCAGCTTAGCCTGGAACACTGAAGCTTTCTTT. As protein: CASSLAWNTEAFF. Using reference TRBV7-8 and TRBJ1-1 for the parts outside the CDR3, the full variable domain is GAGVSQSPRYKVAKRGQDVALRCDPISGHVSLFWYQQALGQGPEFLTYFQNEAQLDKSGLPSDRFFAERPEGSVSTLKIQRTQQEDSAVYLCASSLAWNTEAFFGQGTRLTVV.

This chain uses TRBV30 with TRBJ2-3; 12 nucleotides align to TRBD2. Germline assignment: CDR1 GTSNPN and CDR2 SVGIG (reference sequence). The CDR3 is made up of 14 amino acids. The junction had 7 bases not matched to a gene; V was cut back by 8 bases and J by 4 bases. The CDR3 sequence is CARSLAGGADTQYF. The CDR3 DNA reads as TGTGCCCGCTCACTAGCGGGGGGCGCAGATACGCAGTATTTT.

A single count supports this clone. The sample holds other DNA sequences that translate to the same CDR3. V and J are TRBV6-2 or TRBV6-3 and TRBJ2-4; no firm D call. The germline gives CDR1 MNHEY, CDR2 SVGEGT. CDR3 size: 11 residues. The V end was cut by 4 bases, the J end by 6 bases, with 4 bases between. The CDR3: CASSSLNIQYF. The CDR3 coding sequence is TGTGCCAGCAGTTCCCTAAACATTCAGTACTTC.

V is TRBV25-1 and J is TRBJ2-5, with TRBD2 matching 8 bases. Germline trimming cut 3 bases from V and 2 bases from J; bases unmatched to any gene: 2. The CDR3 spans 14 residues. Germline CDR1 and CDR2: MGHDK and SYGVNS. The CDR3 here is CASSDSGGQETQYF. The CDR3, as DNA: TGTGCCAGCAGTGACTCGGGGGGGCAAGAGACCCAGTACTTC.